The 30 T cell receptor beta chains below come from one sample, sequenced in a study of cytomegalovirus exposure and HLA in healthy donors. With 60 Vbeta and 13 Jbeta primers, the PCR was carried out. Sequencing used immunoSEQ multiplex PCR; TCRdb keeps in-frame clones, though not all of them. The sample lists some 150,000 clones; approximately 82% were seen once. Sequencing was done on a sample of PBMCs. These receptors all stem from a woman between 50 and 59 years old in good health and CMV-seropositive.

The chain couples TRBV19 to TRBJ1-4; tentative D call: TRBD1 (5 bases). This CDR3 comprises 14 residues. Deletions cut 2 bases from V and 7 bases from J, with 11 bases between. CDR1 and CDR2 from the germline V gene are LNHDA and SQIVND (reference sequence). CDR3 in DNA: TGTGCCAGTAGTATACGGCCCGGGGGTGAAAAACTGTTTTTT. This translates into CASSIRPGGEKLFF.

This chain connects TRBV4-1 to TRBJ2-7; TRBD1 aligns across 8 bases. V lost 3 bases to trimming and J lost 3 bases; unmatched junction nucleotides: 13. The CDR3 has 17 amino acids. Germline lookup yields CDR1 MGHRA and CDR2 YSYEKL. Written as DNA, the CDR3 is TGCGCCAGCAGCCAGGCCTTAAGTCCCGGGACAGGCTACGAGCAGTACTTC. It specifies CASSQALSPGTGYEQYF.

The chain's CDR3 is CASSGRLLSGANVLTF. CDR3 coding DNA: TGCGCCAGCTCGGGCAGACTACTCTCTGGGGCCAACGTCCTGACTTTC. The J gene is TRBJ2-6, the V gene TRBV5-1; D is perhaps TRBD2 (5 bases). Trimming took off 7 bases at V and 0 bases at J, with 14 bases between the two ends. This CDR3 spans 16 amino acids. CDR1 is SGHRS and CDR2 is YFSETQ in the germline V gene.

This clone was seen just once. V is TRBV5-1 and J is TRBJ2-4; TRBD1 is a possible D gene (5 bases). V lost 0 bases, J lost 7 bases, and 5 bases lay in between. The CDR3 is 12 residues long. The germline gives CDR1 SGHRS, CDR2 YFSETQ. The CDR3 DNA is TGCGCCAGCAGCTTGGAGGGGAACATTCAGTACTTC. This gives the protein CASSLEGNIQYF. Combining the CDR3 with reference TRBV5-1 and TRBJ2-4 gives the whole variable domain KAGVTQTPRYLIKTRGQQVTLSCSPISGHRSVSWYQQTPGQGLQFLFEYFSETQRNKGNFPGRFSGRQFSNSRSEMNVSTLELGDSALYLCASSLEGNIQYFGAGTRLSVL.

The chain carries TRBV2 and TRBJ1-1; 7 nucleotides match TRBD1. The length of the CDR3 is 13 residues. V lost 6 bases, J lost 2 bases, and 3 bases stayed unmatched. Looked up from germline, CDR1 is SNHLY and CDR2 is FYNNEI. The CDR3 DNA sequence: TGTGCCAGCAGGGACAGGAAAAACACTGAAGCTTTCTTT. As protein: CASRDRKNTEAFF. Combining the CDR3 with reference TRBV2 and TRBJ1-1 gives the whole variable domain EPEVTQTPSHQVTQMGQEVILRCVPISNHLYFYWYRQILGQKVEFLVSFYNNEISEKSEIFDDQFSVERPDGSNFTLKIRSTKLEDSAMYFCASRDRKNTEAFFGQGTRLTVV.

V and J are TRBV4-1 and TRBJ1-1; D remains ambiguous. Per the germline V gene, CDR1 is MGHRA and CDR2 is YSYEKL. The CDR3 contains 14 residues. V was clipped by 1 base and J by 4 bases, with 10 bases between them. CDR3 loop: CASSQVQPSTEAFF. For the CDR3, the DNA is TGCGCCAGCAGCCAAGTACAGCCCTCCACTGAAGCTTTCTTT.

The V call is TRBV7-9, the J call TRBJ1-3, with 9 bases lining up with TRBD1. CDR3 length: 16 amino acids. Germline CDR1 and CDR2: SEHNR and FQNEAQ (reference sequence). Trimming took 5 bases from V and 3 from J; bases not matched to a gene: 8. The DNA of the CDR3 is TGTGCCAGCAGCGTCAACAGGGGGCGCGTTGGAAACACCATATATTTT. It specifies CASSVNRGRVGNTIYF.

In the case of this clone: Other DNA sequences within the sample encode an identical CDR3. This sequence joins TRBV5-1 and TRBJ1-1; 9 nucleotides align to TRBD1. Germline trimming cut 2 bases from V and 0 bases from J; bases unmatched to any gene: 8. CDR1 is SGHRS and CDR2 is YFSETQ in the germline V gene. The CDR3 is 17 residues long. CDR3 sequence reads: CASSLVGTGFLNTEAFF. CDR3 sequence (DNA): TGCGCCAGCAGCTTAGTTGGGACAGGGTTTTTGAACACTGAAGCTTTCTTT. Drawing the rest from reference TRBV5-1 and TRBJ1-1, the complete variable domain is KAGVTQTPRYLIKTRGQQVTLSCSPISGHRSVSWYQQTPGQGLQFLFEYFSETQRNKGNFPGRFSGRQFSNSRSEMNVSTLELGDSALYLCASSLVGTGFLNTEAFFGQGTRLTVV.

V is TRBV6-5 and J is TRBJ1-5; D unclear. The ends were cut back, 5 bases at V and 7 bases at J, with 9 bases in the middle. Germline assignment: CDR1 MNHEY and CDR2 SVGAGI. The CDR3 covers 12 residues. The CDR3 region is CASSPSGQPQHF. The CDR3 region has the DNA TGTGCCAGCAGTCCCTCAGGCCAGCCCCAGCATTTT.

This chain links TRBV12-5 with TRBJ1-1, with D hard to call. CDR1 is LGHNT and CDR2 is FRNRAP in the germline V gene. The CDR3 length is 15 residues. The V end was cut by 3 bases, the J end by 0 bases, with 11 bases between. CDR3 nucleotide sequence: TGTGCTAGTGGTTTTTGGAGGCGCATGAACACTGAAGCTTTCTTT. This gives the protein CASGFWRRMNTEAFF.

This clone was observed a few times. DNA of the CDR3: TGTGCCAGCGGAACCGGGACAGGGAGGGCGAACACTGAAGCTTTCTTT. Translated: CASGTGTGRANTEAFF. The chain joins TRBV2 to TRBJ1-1; 9 positions agree with TRBD1. Germline trimming cut 8 bases from V and 1 base from J; bases unmatched to any gene: 11. Germline loops: CDR1 SNHLY, CDR2 FYNNEI. The CDR3 has 16 residues. The entire variable domain, with the rest obtained from reference TRBV2 and TRBJ1-1, is as follows: EPEVTQTPSHQVTQMGQEVILRCVPISNHLYFYWYRQILGQKVEFLVSFYNNEISEKSEIFDDQFSVERPDGSNFTLKIRSTKLEDSAMYFCASGTGTGRANTEAFFGQGTRLTVV.

The chain carries TRBV15 and TRBJ1-5; the match to TRBD1 covers 9 bases. The CDR3 runs to 16 residues. Trimming took 11 bases from V and 4 from J; bases not matched to a gene: 15. CDR1 is LNHNV, CDR2 YYDKDF, per germline (reference sequence). The DNA for the CDR3 is TGTGCCGCTCCCTCTGCGGGACAGGGTCGAAATCAGCCCCAGCATTTT. It translates to CAAPSAGQGRNQPQHF.

V is TRBV2 and J is TRBJ2-1, with D perhaps matching TRBD2 (6 bases). Germline CDR1 reads SNHLY; CDR2 reads FYNNEI. This CDR3 is 14 amino acids long. The V gene lost 1 base and the J gene lost 5 bases, with 9 bases spanning the gap. Here the CDR3 reads CASSEVWTNNEQFF. CDR3 DNA sequence: TGTGCCAGCAGTGAAGTTTGGACTAACAATGAGCAGTTCTTC.

V is TRBV9 and J is TRBJ1-2; TRBD1 aligns across 7 bases. The trim removed 4 bases at V and 4 bases at J, leaving 10 bases unmatched. CDR3 length: 15 amino acids. Germline V gives CDR1 SGDLS, CDR2 YYNGEE. The CDR3 region is CASSTGTDHFYGYTF. The CDR3 nucleotides are TGTGCCAGCAGCACCGGGACAGATCATTTCTATGGCTACACCTTC.

The genes are TRBV5-1 and TRBJ1-2, with TRBD1 identical over 8 bases. The length of the CDR3 is 14 residues. V lost 8 bases to trimming and J lost 6 bases; unmatched junction nucleotides: 12. The germline V gene encodes CDR1 SGHRS and CDR2 YFSETQ. Written as DNA, the CDR3 is TGCGCCAGTTGGCCTAGACAGGGGTTTGATGGCTACACCTTC. Its protein is CASWPRQGFDGYTF. The full variable domain, its missing parts supplied by reference TRBV5-1 and TRBJ1-2, is KAGVTQTPRYLIKTRGQQVTLSCSPISGHRSVSWYQQTPGQGLQFLFEYFSETQRNKGNFPGRFSGRQFSNSRSEMNVSTLELGDSALYLCASWPRQGFDGYTFGSGTRLTVV.

The J gene is TRBJ2-7, the V gene TRBV5-1, with D possibly being TRBD1 (5 bases). The CDR3 sequence is 12 residues long. Trimming pared 6 bases from V and 0 bases from J, leaving 7 bases between. Germline CDR1 reads SGHRS; CDR2 reads YFSETQ. CDR3 protein: CASTDSSYEQYF. The DNA for the CDR3 is TGCGCCAGCACCGACAGCTCCTACGAGCAGTACTTC.

V gene TRBV13 combines with J gene TRBJ1-1; D gene uncertain. This CDR3 spans 12 amino acids. Germline CDR1 reads PRHDT; CDR2 reads FYEKMQ (reference sequence). Trimming took off 6 bases at V and 1 base at J, with 6 bases between the two ends. The CDR3 reads CASRTGNTEAFF. The CDR3 region has the DNA TGTGCCAGCAGGACTGGGAACACTGAAGCTTTCTTT. The full variable domain, its missing parts supplied by reference TRBV13 and TRBJ1-1, is AAGVIQSPRHLIKEKRETATLKCYPIPRHDTVYWYQQGPGQDPQFLISFYEKMQSDKGSIPDRFSAQQFSDYHSELNMSSLELGDSALYFCASRTGNTEAFFGQGTRLTVV.

The chain is built from TRBV30 and TRBJ2-7; 9 nucleotides match TRBD1. The CDR3 length is 17 residues. Unmatched junction bases numbered 19, after V lost 5 bases and J lost 5 bases. Germline values: CDR1 GTSNPN, CDR2 SVGIG (reference sequence). CDR3 sequence (DNA): TGTGCCTGGGGGGATCACGCCTCCGGGACAGGGAGGAACGAGCAGTACTTC. Its protein product is CAWGDHASGTGRNEQYF.

The rearrangement joins TRBV5-6 to TRBJ2-7; TRBD2 is a possible D gene (5 bases). V was trimmed by 2 bases and J by 5 bases, leaving 14 bases between them. The CDR3 runs 14 residues. Germline CDR1 and CDR2: SGHDT and YYEEEE. The CDR3 DNA reads as TGTGCCAGCAGCTTAGGACTTAGGCAAGACGAGCAGTACTTC. It translates to CASSLGLRQDEQYF. Drawing the rest from reference TRBV5-6 and TRBJ2-7, the complete variable domain is DAGVTQSPTHLIKTRGQQVTLRCSPKSGHDTVSWYQQALGQGPQFIFQYYEEEERQRGNFPDRFSGHQFPNYSSELNVNALLLGDSALYLCASSLGLRQDEQYFGPGTRLTVT.

A remark on this clone: This specimen includes other DNA sequences encoding the same CDR3. The chain has TRBV19 and TRBJ2-7; a possible D gene is TRBD1 (5 bases). Looked up from germline, CDR1 is LNHDA and CDR2 is SQIVND (reference sequence). Between the trimmed V and J ends, which lost 5 bases and 4 bases, there was a span of 6 bases. There are 11 residues in the CDR3. The CDR3 DNA sequence: TGTGCCAGTAGTGACAGTTACGAGCAGTACTTC. It specifies CASSDSYEQYF.

The chain couples TRBV30 to TRBJ1-4; no clear D gene. V was trimmed by 0 bases and J by 7 bases, leaving 9 bases between them. CDR1 GTSNPN and CDR2 SVGIG come from the germline V gene (reference sequence). This CDR3 is built from 13 residues. DNA for the CDR3: TGTGCCTGGAGTGTACAGCGGGGTGAAAAACTGTTTTTT. The encoded protein is CAWSVQRGEKLFF.

The chain links TRBV28 to TRBJ1-5; D unresolved. The V and J ends lost 3 bases and 4 bases respectively, with 4 bases between them. This CDR3 region has 12 residues. Germline values: CDR1 MDHEN, CDR2 SYDVKM. CDR3 nucleotides: TGTGCCAGCAGTTTTCTAAATCAGCCCCAGCATTTT. Its protein product is CASSFLNQPQHF.

The rearrangement links TRBV12-5 to TRBJ2-1; D is perhaps TRBD1 (7 bases). The CDR3 totals 12 residues. Trimming removed 8 bases at V and 6 bases at J, with 11 bases between. Germline assignment: CDR1 LGHNT and CDR2 FRNRAP. As DNA, the CDR3 is TGTGCTAGTCAGGGGGGTCTCAATGAGCAGTTCTTC. Translated: CASQGGLNEQFF.

This clone was picked up a small number of times. The V call is TRBV19, the J call TRBJ2-7; 8 bases are shared with TRBD1. The germline V gene encodes CDR1 LNHDA and CDR2 SQIVND (reference sequence). V was pared by 3 bases and J by 0 bases, with 7 bases of the junction left unmatched. This CDR3 spans 16 amino acids. CDR3 in DNA: TGTGCCAGTAGTATCTCAGGGGGCCAGAGCTCCTACGAGCAGTACTTC. It is translated as CASSISGGQSSYEQYF.

The chain employs TRBV10-3 and TRBJ1-2; 9 bases align to TRBD1. Germline trimming cut 2 bases from V and 1 base from J; bases unmatched to any gene: 8. The CDR3 is made up of 17 amino acids. Per germline, CDR1 ENHRY and CDR2 SYGVKD. CDR3 amino acids: CAISEGDRAALNYGYTF. The CDR3 DNA reads TGTGCCATCAGTGAGGGGGACAGGGCCGCTCTTAACTATGGCTACACCTTC.

This sequence joins TRBV7-2 and TRBJ1-3; D not certain. The CDR3 covers 14 residues. CDR1 and CDR2 from the germline V gene are SGHTA and FQGNSA. Trimming left V 5 bases short and J 0 bases short, with 8 bases between. The CDR3 here is CASSPGSSGNTIYF. In DNA, the CDR3 is TGTGCCAGCAGCCCGGGGAGCTCTGGAAACACCATATATTTT.

V usage is TRBV14 and J usage is TRBJ2-7, with 10 bases aligning to TRBD2. The CDR3 has 14 residues. Germline V CDR1 and CDR2: SGHDN, FVKESK. V gave up 8 bases and J gave up 7 bases; unmatched junction bases: 11. The CDR3 DNA follows: TGTGCCAGCTCAACTAGCGGGGCACCGGGGGAGCAGTACTTC. Translated: CASSTSGAPGEQYF. Filled out from reference TRBV14 and TRBJ2-7, the complete variable domain reads EAGVTQFPSHSVIEKGQTVTLRCDPISGHDNLYWYRRVMGKEIKFLLHFVKESKQDESGMPNNRFLAERTGGTYSTLKVQPAELEDSGVYFCASSTSGAPGEQYFGPGTRLTVT.

V usage is TRBV28 and J usage is TRBJ1-5; TRBD1 is a possible D gene (6 bases). Germline-derived CDR1 and CDR2 are MDHEN and SYDVKM. This CDR3 region has 14 residues. Trimming took 6 bases from V and 4 from J, leaving 13 bases between them. The CDR3 nucleotides are TGTGCCAGCAGACCACAGGGAAGGAATCAGCCCCAGCATTTT. Translating gives CASRPQGRNQPQHF.

The chain couples TRBV7-6 to TRBJ1-4; TRBD1 is a possible D gene (5 bases). Germline V gene sequence: CDR1 SGHVS, CDR2 FNYEAQ. Trimming left V 4 bases short and J 8 bases short, with 11 bases between. The CDR3 has 13 amino acids. CDR3 loop: CASSSLSGEKLFF. The CDR3 DNA sequence: TGTGCCAGCAGCTCACTTTCAGGGGAAAAACTGTTTTTT.

The V and J genes are TRBV5-6 and TRBJ2-7; perhaps TRBD1 as D (6 bases). Germline CDR1 is SGHDT and CDR2 is YYEEEE. This CDR3 has 13 residues. Trimming left V 1 base short and J 11 bases short, with 16 bases between. The CDR3 loop reads CASSLLTEGTKYF. CDR3 sequence (DNA): TGTGCCAGCAGCTTGCTGACTGAGGGGACAAAGTACTTC. Based on the CDR3 plus reference TRBV5-6 and TRBJ2-7, the full variable domain is DAGVTQSPTHLIKTRGQQVTLRCSPKSGHDTVSWYQQALGQGPQFIFQYYEEEERQRGNFPDRFSGHQFPNYSSELNVNALLLGDSALYLCASSLLTEGTKYFGPGTRLTVT.